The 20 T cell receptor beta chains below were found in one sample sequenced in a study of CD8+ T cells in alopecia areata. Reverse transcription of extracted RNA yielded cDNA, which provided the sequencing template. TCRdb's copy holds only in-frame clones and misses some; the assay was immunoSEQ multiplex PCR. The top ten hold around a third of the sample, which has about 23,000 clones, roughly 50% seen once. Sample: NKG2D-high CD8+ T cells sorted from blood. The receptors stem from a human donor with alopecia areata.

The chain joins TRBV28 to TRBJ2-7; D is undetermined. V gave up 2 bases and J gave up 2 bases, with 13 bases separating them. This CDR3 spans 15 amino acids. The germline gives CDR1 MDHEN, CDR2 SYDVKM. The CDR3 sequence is CASSLTFGRPYEQYF. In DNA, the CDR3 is TGTGCCAGCAGTTTAACGTTTGGGCGTCCCTACGAGCAGTACTTC.

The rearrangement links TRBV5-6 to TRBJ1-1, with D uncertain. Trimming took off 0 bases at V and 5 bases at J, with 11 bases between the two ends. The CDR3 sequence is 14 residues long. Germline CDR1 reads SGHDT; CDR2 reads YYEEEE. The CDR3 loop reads CASSLGTISTEAFF. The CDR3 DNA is TGTGCCAGCAGCTTGGGTACAATCTCAACTGAAGCTTTCTTT.

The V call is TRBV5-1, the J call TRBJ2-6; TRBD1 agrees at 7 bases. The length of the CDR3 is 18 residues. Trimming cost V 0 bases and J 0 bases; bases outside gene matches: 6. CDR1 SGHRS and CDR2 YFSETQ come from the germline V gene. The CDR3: CASSLVTGVHSGANVLTF. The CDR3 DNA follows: TGCGCCAGCAGCTTGGTAACAGGGGTACACTCTGGGGCCAACGTCCTGACTTTC.

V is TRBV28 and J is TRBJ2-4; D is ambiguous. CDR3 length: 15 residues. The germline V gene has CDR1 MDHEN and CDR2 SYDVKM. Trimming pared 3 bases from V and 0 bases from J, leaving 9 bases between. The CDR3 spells CASSFAWTAKNIQYF. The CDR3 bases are TGTGCCAGCAGTTTCGCTTGGACAGCCAAAAACATTCAGTACTTC.

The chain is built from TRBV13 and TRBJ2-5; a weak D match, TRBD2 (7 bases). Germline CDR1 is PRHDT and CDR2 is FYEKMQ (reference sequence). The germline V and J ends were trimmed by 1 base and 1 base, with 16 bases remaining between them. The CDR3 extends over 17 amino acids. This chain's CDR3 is CASSLESRGGPQETQYF. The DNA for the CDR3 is TGTGCCAGCAGCTTAGAGTCGAGGGGGGGGCCCCAAGAGACCCAGTACTTC.

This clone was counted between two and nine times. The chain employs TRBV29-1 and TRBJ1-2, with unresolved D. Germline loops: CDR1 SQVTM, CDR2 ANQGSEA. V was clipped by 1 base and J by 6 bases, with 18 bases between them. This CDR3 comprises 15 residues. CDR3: CSVEGPRTAFDGYTF. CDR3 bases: TGCAGCGTTGAAGGACCTCGGACGGCCTTTGATGGCTACACCTTC.

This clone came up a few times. In DNA form, the CDR3 reads TGTGCCAGCAGCCTAAGGATCGTAGCGGGAGGGCGCCCACAGGAGCAGTTCTTC. Encoded protein: CASSLRIVAGGRPQEQFF. The chain is built from TRBV4-2 and TRBJ2-1; 11 nucleotides agree with TRBD2. Germline CDR1 LGHNA, CDR2 YNFKEQ. The CDR3 runs to 18 residues. V lost 4 bases, J lost 10 bases, and 18 bases stayed unmatched.

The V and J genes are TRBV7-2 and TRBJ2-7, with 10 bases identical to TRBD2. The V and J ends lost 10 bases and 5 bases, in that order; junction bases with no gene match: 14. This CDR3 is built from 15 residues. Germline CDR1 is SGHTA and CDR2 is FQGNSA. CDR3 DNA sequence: TGTGCCACCGTGACTAGCGGGTATTCCCCAAACGAGCAGTACTTC. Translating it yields CATVTSGYSPNEQYF.

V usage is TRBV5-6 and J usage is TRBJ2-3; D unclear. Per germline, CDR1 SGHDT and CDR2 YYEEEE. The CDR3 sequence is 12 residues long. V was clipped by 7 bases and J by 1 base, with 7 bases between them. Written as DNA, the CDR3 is TGTGCCAGCTCTGGGGGCACAGATACGCAGTATTTT. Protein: CASSGGTDTQYF.

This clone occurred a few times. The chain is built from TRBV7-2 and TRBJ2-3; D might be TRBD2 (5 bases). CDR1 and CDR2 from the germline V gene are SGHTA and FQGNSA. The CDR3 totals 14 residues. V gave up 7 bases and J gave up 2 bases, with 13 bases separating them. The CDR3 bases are TGTGCCAGCAACGGGAAAGGCCCCACAGATACGCAGTATTTT. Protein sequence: CASNGKGPTDTQYF.

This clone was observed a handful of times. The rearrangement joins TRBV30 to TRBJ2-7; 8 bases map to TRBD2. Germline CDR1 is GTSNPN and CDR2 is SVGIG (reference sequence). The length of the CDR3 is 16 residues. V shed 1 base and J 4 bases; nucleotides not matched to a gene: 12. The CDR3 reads CAWSGGSGKIVYEQYF. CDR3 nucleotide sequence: TGTGCCTGGAGTGGGGGTAGCGGGAAAATCGTATACGAGCAGTACTTC.

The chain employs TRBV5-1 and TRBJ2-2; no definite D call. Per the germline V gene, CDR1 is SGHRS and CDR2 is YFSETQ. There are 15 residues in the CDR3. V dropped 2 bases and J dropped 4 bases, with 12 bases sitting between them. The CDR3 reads CASSFRTVATGELFF. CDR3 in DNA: TGCGCCAGCAGCTTTCGGACCGTAGCCACCGGGGAGCTGTTTTTT.

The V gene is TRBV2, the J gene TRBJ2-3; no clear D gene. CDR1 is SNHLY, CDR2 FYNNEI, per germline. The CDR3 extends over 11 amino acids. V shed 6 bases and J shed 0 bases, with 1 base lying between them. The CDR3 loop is CASRSTDTQYF. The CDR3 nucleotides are TGTGCCAGCAGGAGCACAGATACGCAGTATTTT.

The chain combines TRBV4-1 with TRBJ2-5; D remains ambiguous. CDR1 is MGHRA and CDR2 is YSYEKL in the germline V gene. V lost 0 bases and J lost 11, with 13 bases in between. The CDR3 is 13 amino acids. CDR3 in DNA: TGCGCCAGCAGCCAAGATGGGCGTGTGGGGCAGTACTTC. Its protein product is CASSQDGRVGQYF.

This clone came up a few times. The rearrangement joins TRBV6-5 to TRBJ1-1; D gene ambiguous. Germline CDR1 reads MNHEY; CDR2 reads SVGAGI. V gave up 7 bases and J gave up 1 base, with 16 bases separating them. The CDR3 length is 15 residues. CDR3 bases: TGTGCCAGCACTCCCCTTCGCACCCGGAACACTGAAGCTTTCTTT. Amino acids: CASTPLRTRNTEAFF.

CDR3 sequence reads: CASSHRSNYQETQYF. CDR3 sequence (DNA): TGTGCCAGCAGCCACAGAAGTAACTACCAAGAGACCCAGTACTTC. This chain uses TRBV7-9 with TRBJ2-5; D ambiguous. Germline CDR1 and CDR2: SEHNR and FQNEAQ (reference sequence). Trimming took 5 bases from V and 0 from J, leaving 13 bases between them. CDR3 length equals 15 residues.

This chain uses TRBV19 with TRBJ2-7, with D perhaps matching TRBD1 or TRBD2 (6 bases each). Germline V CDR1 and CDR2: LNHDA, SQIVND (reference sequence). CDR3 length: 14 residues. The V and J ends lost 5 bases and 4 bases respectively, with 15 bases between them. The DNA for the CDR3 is TGTGCCAGTAGTCCCGGGCCGGGGGCTTACGAGCAGTACTTC. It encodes CASSPGPGAYEQYF.

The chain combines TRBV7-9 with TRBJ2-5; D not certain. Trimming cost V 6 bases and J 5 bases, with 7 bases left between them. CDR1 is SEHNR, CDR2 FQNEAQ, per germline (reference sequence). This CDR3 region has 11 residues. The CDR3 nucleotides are TGTGCCAGCAGGGCTCGGGAGACCCAGTACTTC. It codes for CASRARETQYF.

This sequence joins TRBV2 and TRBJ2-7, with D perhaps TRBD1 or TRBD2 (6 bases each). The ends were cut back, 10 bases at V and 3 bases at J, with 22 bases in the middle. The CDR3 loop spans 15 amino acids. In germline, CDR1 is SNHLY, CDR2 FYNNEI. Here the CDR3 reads CATSKPGGTYYEQYF. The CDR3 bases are TGTGCCACCTCCAAGCCCGGCGGGACATACTACGAGCAGTACTTC.

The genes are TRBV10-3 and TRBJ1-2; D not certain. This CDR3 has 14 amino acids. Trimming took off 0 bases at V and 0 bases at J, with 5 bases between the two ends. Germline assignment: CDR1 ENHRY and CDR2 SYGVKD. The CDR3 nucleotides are TGTGCCATCAGTGAGTCGACACCTAACTATGGCTACACCTTC. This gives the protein CAISESTPNYGYTF.